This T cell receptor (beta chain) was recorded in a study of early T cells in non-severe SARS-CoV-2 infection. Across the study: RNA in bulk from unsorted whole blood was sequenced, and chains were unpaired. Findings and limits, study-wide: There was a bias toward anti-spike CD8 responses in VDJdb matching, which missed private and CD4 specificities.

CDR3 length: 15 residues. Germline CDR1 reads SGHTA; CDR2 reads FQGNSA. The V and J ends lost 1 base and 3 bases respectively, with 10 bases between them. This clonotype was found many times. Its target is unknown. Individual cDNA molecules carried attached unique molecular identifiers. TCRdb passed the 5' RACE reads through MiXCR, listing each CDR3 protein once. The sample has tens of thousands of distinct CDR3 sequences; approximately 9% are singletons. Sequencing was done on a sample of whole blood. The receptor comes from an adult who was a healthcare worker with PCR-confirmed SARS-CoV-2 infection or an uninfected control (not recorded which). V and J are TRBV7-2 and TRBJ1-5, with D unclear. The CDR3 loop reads CASSLVSGNNQPQHF. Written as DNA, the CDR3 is TGTGCCAGCAGCTTAGTATCTGGGAACAATCAGCCCCAGCATTTT.